One sample yielded the 13 T cell receptor beta chains listed below, sequenced in a study of OX40 agonist ivuxolimab in advanced cancers. The repertoire was sequenced with immunoSEQ multiplex PCR; TCRdb's copy has only in-frame clones and lacks some. The table includes around 40,000 clones, roughly 80% detected once. Source: CD4+ or CD8+ T cells sorted from blood, taken in a trial of the OX40 agonist ivuxolimab. The receptors here all came from an adult with an advanced solid tumor such as melanoma, head and neck, liver or kidney cancer.

The chain recombines TRBV4-1 with TRBJ1-6; tentatively, D is TRBD1 (5 bases). Germline lookup yields CDR1 MGHRA and CDR2 YSYEKL. Trimming took off 3 bases at V and 10 bases at J, with 7 bases between the two ends. The CDR3 spans 12 residues. CDR3 bases: TGCGCCAGCAGCCAGGGGGGGTCACCCCTCCACTTT. This gives the protein CASSQGGSPLHF.

V and J are TRBV4-1 and TRBJ1-1, with TRBD1 as a possible D gene (6 bases). CDR3 length: 18 residues. CDR1 and CDR2 from the germline V gene are MGHRA and YSYEKL. V lost 1 base and J 5 bases, leaving 23 bases between the germline ends. The CDR3 loop reads CASSQALTMTRGGTEAFF. The CDR3 DNA reads as TGCGCCAGCAGCCAAGCCCTTACCATGACGAGGGGGGGGACTGAAGCTTTCTTT.

The chain carries TRBV28 and TRBJ2-1; no firm D call. Germline assignment: CDR1 MDHEN and CDR2 SYDVKM. The V end was cut by 3 bases, the J end by 0 bases, with 9 bases between. The CDR3 loop spans 15 amino acids. The CDR3 coding sequence is TGTGCCAGCAGTTTCTCTAGTGGCTCCTACAATGAGCAGTTCTTC. Its protein product is CASSFSSGSYNEQFF.

This chain connects TRBV4-1 to TRBJ2-1; 10 bases line up with TRBD2. CDR3 length: 17 amino acids. The ends lost 0 bases at V and 7 bases at J; junction bases unmatched: 9. Germline-derived CDR1 and CDR2 are MGHRA and YSYEKL. The CDR3 DNA reads TGCGCCAGCAGCCAAGATCTAGCGGGAGCCTTCATTAATGAGCAGTTCTTC. Protein product: CASSQDLAGAFINEQFF.

This clone was found once. The chain links TRBV19 to TRBJ2-1; 7 nucleotides match TRBD1. CDR1 is LNHDA and CDR2 is SQIVND in the germline V gene (reference sequence). V dropped 9 bases and J dropped 2; count of bases not matched to a gene: 4. The CDR3 is made up of 13 amino acids. The CDR3 sequence is CASATGAYNEQFF. In nucleotides, the CDR3 is TGTGCCAGCGCTACAGGGGCCTACAATGAGCAGTTCTTC.

A single count supports this clone. CDR3 nucleotides: TGTGCCTGGAGCTCGGGGGGTGGAGGAAACACCATATATTTT. It is translated as CAWSSGGGGNTIYF. V and J are TRBV30 and TRBJ1-3, with D maybe TRBD1 (5 bases). V shed 3 bases and J shed 4 bases, with 13 bases lying between them. The length of the CDR3 is 14 residues. Per germline, CDR1 GTSNPN and CDR2 SVGIG (reference sequence).

The chain is built from TRBV30 and TRBJ2-1; no clear D. In germline, CDR1 is GTSNPN, CDR2 SVGIG (reference sequence). The V gene lost 1 base and the J gene lost 5 bases, with 6 bases spanning the gap. This CDR3 has 12 residues. CDR3 sequence reads: CAWSGTNNEQFF. The CDR3 bases are TGTGCCTGGAGTGGTACGAACAATGAGCAGTTCTTC.

This chain connects TRBV4-1 to TRBJ2-5; D gene ambiguous. The CDR3 extends over 15 amino acids. Looked up from germline, CDR1 is MGHRA and CDR2 is YSYEKL. The V gene lost 1 base and the J gene lost 4 bases, with 13 bases spanning the gap. The CDR3 DNA is TGCGCCAGCAGCCAAGGGGATCTCAACGGAGAGACCCAGTACTTC. Its protein is CASSQGDLNGETQYF.

This sequence joins TRBV2 and TRBJ2-2, with D tentatively TRBD1 or TRBD2 (6 bases each). Germline CDR1 is SNHLY and CDR2 is FYNNEI. The CDR3 length is 15 residues. Trimming shortened V by 1 base and J by 4 bases, and 10 bases separated the two germline ends. CDR3 amino acids: CASSEGGARTGELFF. DNA of the CDR3: TGTGCCAGCAGTGAAGGGGGGGCGCGCACCGGGGAGCTGTTTTTT.

The rearrangement links TRBV2 to TRBJ1-6, with D possibly TRBD1 on 5 matching bases. The CDR3 covers 15 residues. V lost 4 bases and J 13 bases, leaving 20 bases between the germline ends. Germline V gives CDR1 SNHLY, CDR2 FYNNEI. The CDR3, as DNA: TGTGCCAGCAGTGTAAACCTAGACAGTTTTAATCCCCTCCACTTT. Translating gives CASSVNLDSFNPLHF.

The rearrangement joins TRBV5-1 to TRBJ2-3; TRBD2 matches 8 bases. Trimming removed 0 bases from V and 5 bases from J; junction bases left unmatched: 8. The CDR3 is made up of 16 amino acids. CDR1 and CDR2 from the germline V gene are SGHRS and YFSETQ. CDR3 sequence: CASSLEGQAGVDTQYF. The CDR3 DNA sequence: TGCGCCAGCAGCTTGGAGGGCCAAGCGGGGGTAGATACGCAGTATTTT.

DNA of the CDR3: TGTGCCAGCAGCTTTAGCGGGACTTACCAAGAGACCCAGTACTTC. Translated: CASSFSGTYQETQYF. The chain employs TRBV7-2 and TRBJ2-5; 8 bases line up with TRBD2. V trimming: 3 bases; J trimming: 0 bases; junction bases outside the gene matches: 3. The CDR3 is 15 residues long. Looked up from germline, CDR1 is SGHTA and CDR2 is FQGNSA.

The CDR3 DNA reads TGTGCCAGCAGAGCCGGGACTAGCGAGGGAAATGAGCAGTTCTTC. This gives the protein CASRAGTSEGNEQFF. V gene TRBV27 combines with J gene TRBJ2-1; TRBD2 matches 10 bases. Looked up from germline, CDR1 is MNHEY and CDR2 is SMNVEV (reference sequence). CDR3 length: 15 residues. V lost 6 bases and J lost 7; bases outside the gene matches: 9.